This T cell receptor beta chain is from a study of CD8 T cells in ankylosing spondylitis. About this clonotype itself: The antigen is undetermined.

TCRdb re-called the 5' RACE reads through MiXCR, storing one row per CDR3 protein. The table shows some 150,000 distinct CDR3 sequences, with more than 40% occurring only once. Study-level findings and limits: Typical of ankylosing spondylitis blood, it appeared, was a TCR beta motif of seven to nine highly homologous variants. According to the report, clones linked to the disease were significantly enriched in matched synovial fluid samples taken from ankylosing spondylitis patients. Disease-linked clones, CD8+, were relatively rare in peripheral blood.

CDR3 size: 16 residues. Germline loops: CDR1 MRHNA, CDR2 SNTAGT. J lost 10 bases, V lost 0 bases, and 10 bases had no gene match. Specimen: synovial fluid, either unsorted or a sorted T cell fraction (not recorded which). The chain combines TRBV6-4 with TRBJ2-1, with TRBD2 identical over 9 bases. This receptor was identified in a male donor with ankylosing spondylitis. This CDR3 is CASSDSPQRGAEEQFF. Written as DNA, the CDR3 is TGTGCCAGCAGTGACTCGCCCCAGCGGGGGGCTGAGGAGCAGTTCTTC.